The present entry profiles one TCR beta chain with its context. TCR analog templates of synthetic origin were spiked into each PCR. The method was immunoSEQ multiplex PCR; TCRdb's version includes in-frame clones alone and lacks a portion of them. The repertoire holds around 45,000 clones, approximately 88% seen once, with roughly 3.6% in the top ten. The data belong to a study of PD-L1 blockade in urothelial cancer. Study-level information: Patients commenced intravenous atezolizumab, 1,200 mg every 3 weeks, around 2014. Each blood sample yielded a median of 141,255 T cells. Prior chemotherapy ranged from 0 to 3 regimens per patient.

Germline CDR1 reads SGHVS; CDR2 reads FQNEAQ. V trimming: 4 bases; J trimming: 5 bases; junction bases outside the gene matches: 14. CDR3 length: 17 amino acids. This clonotype was obtained from an elderly man with urothelial cancer. The chain uses TRBV7-8 and TRBJ1-5, with TRBD1 matching over 7 bases. The specimen was PBMCs, collected around atezolizumab (anti-PD-L1) treatment. The CDR3 region is CASSSRARRDSHQPQHF. In DNA form, the CDR3 reads TGTGCCAGCAGCTCGAGGGCCCGTCGGGACAGTCATCAGCCCCAGCATTTT.